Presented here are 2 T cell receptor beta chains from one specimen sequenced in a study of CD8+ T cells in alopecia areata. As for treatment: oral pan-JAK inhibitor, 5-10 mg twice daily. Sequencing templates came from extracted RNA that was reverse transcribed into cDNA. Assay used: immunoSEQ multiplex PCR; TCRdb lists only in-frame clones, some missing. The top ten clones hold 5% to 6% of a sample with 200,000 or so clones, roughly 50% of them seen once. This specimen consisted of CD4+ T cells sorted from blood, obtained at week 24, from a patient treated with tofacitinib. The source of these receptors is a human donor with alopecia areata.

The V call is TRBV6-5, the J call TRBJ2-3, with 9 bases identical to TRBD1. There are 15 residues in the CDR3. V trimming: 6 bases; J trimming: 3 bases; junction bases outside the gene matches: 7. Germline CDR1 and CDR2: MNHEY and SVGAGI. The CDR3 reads CASRHLTGGTDTQYF. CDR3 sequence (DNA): TGTGCCAGCAGGCACCTGACAGGGGGTACAGATACGCAGTATTTT.

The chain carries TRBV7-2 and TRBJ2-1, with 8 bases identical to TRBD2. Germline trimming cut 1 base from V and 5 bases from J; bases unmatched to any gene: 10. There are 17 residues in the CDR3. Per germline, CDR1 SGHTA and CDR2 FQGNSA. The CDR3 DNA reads TGTGCCAGCAGCTTAGTTGCGGGGGGCCCCGGAGACAATGAGCAGTTCTTC. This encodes CASSLVAGGPGDNEQFF.